This TCR beta chain was identified in a study of Tregs in tolerant kidney transplant recipients. The protocol was immunoSEQ multiplex PCR, while the TCRdb copy is restricted to in-frame clones and leaves out a portion. The sample lists 92,000 or so clones; more than 80% were seen once. The CDR3 spans 12 residues. Trimming took off 9 bases at V and 4 bases at J, with 12 bases between the two ends. Germline values: CDR1 SNHLY, CDR2 FYNNEI. Unstimulated Tregs (CD4+CD25+CD127-) and CD4+CD25- non-Tregs were sorted from PBMCs. Sequencing input: CD8+ T cells from blood. The TCR sequence derives from a human donor in good health. V is TRBV2 and J is TRBJ1-1, with a weak D call TRBD1 (6 bases). CDR3 protein: CASTGRSTEAFF. The CDR3 bases are TGTGCCAGTACAGGGAGGAGCACTGAAGCTTTCTTT.